This T cell receptor (beta chain) was sequenced during a study of cytomegalovirus exposure and HLA in healthy donors. Study-wide results and caveats: In a later analysis, at a false discovery rate of 0.05, 17,000 or so TCR beta sequences were associated with HLA alleles. An observed cluster of highly shared sequence variants was recorded as a likely sequencing artifact.

The study ran its PCR with 60 Vbeta and 13 Jbeta primers. Method: immunoSEQ multiplex PCR; TCRdb's copy keeps in-frame clones and lacks some. The sample spans around 74,000 clones; the ten largest clones claim roughly 15%. The V gene's germline CDR1 is MNHNY and CDR2 SVGAGI (reference sequence). V lost 4 bases, J lost 10 bases, and 10 bases stayed unmatched. The CDR3 totals 14 residues. Of note for this clone: What it recognizes is unknown.

The sequencing input was PBMCs. The V gene is TRBV6-6, the J gene TRBJ2-3; 8 bases agree with TRBD2. The receptor was isolated from a man aged 50-60 years in good health and CMV-seropositive. The DNA of the CDR3 is TGTGCCAGCAGTTCCGGACTAGCCTCCGGATCGCAGTATTTT. This codes for CASSSGLASGSQYF.